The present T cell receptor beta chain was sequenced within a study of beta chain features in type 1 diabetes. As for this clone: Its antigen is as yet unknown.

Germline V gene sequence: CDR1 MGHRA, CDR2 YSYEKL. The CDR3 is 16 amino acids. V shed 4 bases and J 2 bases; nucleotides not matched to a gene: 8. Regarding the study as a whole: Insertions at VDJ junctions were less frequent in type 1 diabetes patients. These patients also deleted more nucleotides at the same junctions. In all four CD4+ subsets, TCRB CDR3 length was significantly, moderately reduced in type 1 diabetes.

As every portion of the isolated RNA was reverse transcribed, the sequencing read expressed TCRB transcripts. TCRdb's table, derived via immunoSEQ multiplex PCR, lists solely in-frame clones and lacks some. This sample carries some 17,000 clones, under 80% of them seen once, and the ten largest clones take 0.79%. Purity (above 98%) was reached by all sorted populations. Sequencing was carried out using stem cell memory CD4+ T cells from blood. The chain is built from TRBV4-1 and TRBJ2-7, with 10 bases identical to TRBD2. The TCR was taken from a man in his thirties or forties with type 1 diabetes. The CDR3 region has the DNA TGCGCCAGCAGCCCCGGGCTAGCGGGGGACCCCTACGAGCAGTACTTC. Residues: CASSPGLAGDPYEQYF.